Shown below are 2 T cell receptor beta chains from a single sample sequenced in a study of blood T cell repertoires in COVID-19. Assay: immunoSEQ multiplex PCR; the TCRdb copy retains only in-frame clones and omits some. The sample holds 25,000 to 30,000 clones, 88% seen once. Sequencing was performed on peripheral blood. Every receptor here comes from a human donor in a cohort sampled during active COVID-19.

The genes are TRBV27 and TRBJ1-6; tentatively, D is TRBD1 (5 bases). The length of the CDR3 is 14 residues. Trimming stripped 4 bases from V and 9 bases from J, with 13 bases between. Germline V CDR1 and CDR2: MNHEY, SMNVEV (reference sequence). This CDR3 reads CASSWEGWGSPLHF. The DNA for the CDR3 is TGTGCCAGCAGTTGGGAGGGGTGGGGTTCACCCCTCCACTTT.

This chain connects TRBV5-4 to TRBJ2-4; possible D gene TRBD2, 7 bases. V was trimmed by 0 bases and J by 7 bases, leaving 17 bases between them. Germline loops: CDR1 SGHNT, CDR2 YYREEE (reference sequence). CDR3 length: 16 residues. CDR3 bases: TGTGCCAGCAGCTTGGTGGGGGGGCTGGGTGGTAACATTCAGTACTTC. It translates to CASSLVGGLGGNIQYF.